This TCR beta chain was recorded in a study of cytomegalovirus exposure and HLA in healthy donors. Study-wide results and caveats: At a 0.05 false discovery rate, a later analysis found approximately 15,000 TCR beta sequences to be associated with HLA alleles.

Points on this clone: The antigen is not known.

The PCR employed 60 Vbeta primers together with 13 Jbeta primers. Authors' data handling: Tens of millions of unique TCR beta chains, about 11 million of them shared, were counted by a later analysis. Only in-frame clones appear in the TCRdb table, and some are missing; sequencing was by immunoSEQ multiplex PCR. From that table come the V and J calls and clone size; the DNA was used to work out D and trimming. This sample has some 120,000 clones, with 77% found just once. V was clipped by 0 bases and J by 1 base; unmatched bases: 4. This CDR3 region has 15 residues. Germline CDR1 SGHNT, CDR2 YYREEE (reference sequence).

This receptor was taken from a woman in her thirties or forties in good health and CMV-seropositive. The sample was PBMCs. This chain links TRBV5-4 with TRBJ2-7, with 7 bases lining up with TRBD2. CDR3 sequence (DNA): TGTGCCAGCAGCTTGGCGGCTAGCGGTTCCTACGAGCAGTACTTC. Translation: CASSLAASGSYEQYF.